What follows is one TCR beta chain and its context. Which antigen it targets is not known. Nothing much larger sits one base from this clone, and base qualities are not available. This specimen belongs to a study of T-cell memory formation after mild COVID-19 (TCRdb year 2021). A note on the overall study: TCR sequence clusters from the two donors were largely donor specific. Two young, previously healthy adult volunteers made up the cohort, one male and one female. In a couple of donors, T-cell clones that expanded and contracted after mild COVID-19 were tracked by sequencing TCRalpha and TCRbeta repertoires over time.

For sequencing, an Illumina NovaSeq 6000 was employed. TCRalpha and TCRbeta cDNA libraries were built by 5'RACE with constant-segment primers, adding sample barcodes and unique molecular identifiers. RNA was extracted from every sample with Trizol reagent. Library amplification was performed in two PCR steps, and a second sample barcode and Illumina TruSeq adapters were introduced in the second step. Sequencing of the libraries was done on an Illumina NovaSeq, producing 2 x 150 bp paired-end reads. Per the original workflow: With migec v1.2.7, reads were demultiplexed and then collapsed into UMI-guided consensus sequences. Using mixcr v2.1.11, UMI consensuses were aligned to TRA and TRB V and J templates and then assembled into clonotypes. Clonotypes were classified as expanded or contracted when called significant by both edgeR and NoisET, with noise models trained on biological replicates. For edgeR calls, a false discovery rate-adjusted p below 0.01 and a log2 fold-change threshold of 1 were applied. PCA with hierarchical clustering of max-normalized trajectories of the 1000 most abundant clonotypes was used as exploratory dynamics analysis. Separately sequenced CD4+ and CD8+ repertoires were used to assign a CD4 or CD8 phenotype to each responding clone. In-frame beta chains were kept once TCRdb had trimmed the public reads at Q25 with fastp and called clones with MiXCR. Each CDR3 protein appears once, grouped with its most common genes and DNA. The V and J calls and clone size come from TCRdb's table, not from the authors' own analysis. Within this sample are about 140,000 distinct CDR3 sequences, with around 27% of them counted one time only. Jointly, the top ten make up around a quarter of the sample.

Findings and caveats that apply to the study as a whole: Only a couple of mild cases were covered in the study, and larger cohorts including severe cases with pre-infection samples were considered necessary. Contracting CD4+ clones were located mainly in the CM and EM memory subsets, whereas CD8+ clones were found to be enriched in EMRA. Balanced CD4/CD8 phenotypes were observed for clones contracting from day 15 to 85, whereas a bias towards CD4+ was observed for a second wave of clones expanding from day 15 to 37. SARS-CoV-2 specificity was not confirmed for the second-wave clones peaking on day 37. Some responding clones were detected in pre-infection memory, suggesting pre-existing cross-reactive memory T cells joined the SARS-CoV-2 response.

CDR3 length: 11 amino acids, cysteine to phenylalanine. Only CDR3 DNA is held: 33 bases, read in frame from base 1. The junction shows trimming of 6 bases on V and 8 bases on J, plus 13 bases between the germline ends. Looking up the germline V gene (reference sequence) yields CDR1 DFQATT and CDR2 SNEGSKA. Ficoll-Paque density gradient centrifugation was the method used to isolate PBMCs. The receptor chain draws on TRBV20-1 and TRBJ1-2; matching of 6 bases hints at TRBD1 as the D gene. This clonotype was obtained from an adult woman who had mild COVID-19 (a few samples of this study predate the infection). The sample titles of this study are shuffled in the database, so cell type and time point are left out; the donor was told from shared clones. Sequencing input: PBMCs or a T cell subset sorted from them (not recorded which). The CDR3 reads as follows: CSAKRGDGYTF. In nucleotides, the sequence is TGCAGTGCGAAAAGGGGGGACGGCTACACCTTC.